The 21 T cell receptor beta chains given below trace back to one sample, sequenced in a study of T-cell memory formation after mild COVID-19. MiXCR, run by TCRdb on the 5' RACE reads, gives a single entry per CDR3 protein. Among about 360,000 distinct CDR3 sequences, 10% to 15% were seen once, and the ten largest hold about 21%. Source material: PBMCs or a T cell subset sorted from them (not recorded which). Receptor source: a man between 18 and 29 years old who had mild COVID-19 (a few samples of this study predate the infection). Cell type and time point are not known.

With respect to this clonotype: A much more abundant neighbour one base away suggests this may be a read error. This chain links TRBV4-1 with TRBJ2-7; D not certain. Germline V gene lookup returns CDR1 MGHRA and CDR2 YSYEKL. Between the trimmed V and J ends, which lost 1 base and 3 bases, there was a span of 13 bases. The CDR3 totals 15 residues. In nucleotides, the CDR3 is TGCGCCAGCAGCCAAGGATTTCGGTTCCGCTACGAGCAGTACTTC. Amino acid sequence: CASSQGFRFRYEQYF.

This clonotype was counted only a few times. The V gene is TRBV28, the J gene TRBJ1-6; D is undetermined. Trimming cost V 6 bases and J 10 bases, with 16 bases left between them. The germline V gene has CDR1 MDHEN and CDR2 SYDVKM. The CDR3 runs 14 residues. CDR3 in DNA: TGTGCCAGCAGACTTCCCCTGGGTCCGTCACCCCTCCACTTT. It codes for CASRLPLGPSPLHF.

This clonotype showed up just a few times. This chain uses TRBV7-8 with TRBJ2-7; the D gene could be TRBD1 or TRBD2 (5 bases each). The V gene lost 3 bases and the J gene lost 2 bases, with 14 bases spanning the gap. In germline, CDR1 is SGHVS, CDR2 FQNEAQ. CDR3 length: 15 residues. CDR3 DNA sequence: TGTGCCAGCAGCTTCCGACGGGGCCGACCCTACGAGCAGTACTTC. Translated, it gives CASSFRRGRPYEQYF.

The table lists this clonotype with a few counts. J is TRBJ2-2 and V is TRBV12-3 or TRBV12-4, with 9 bases aligning to TRBD2. Germline trimming cut 6 bases from V and 5 bases from J; bases unmatched to any gene: 10. The CDR3 is 16 residues long. The CDR3 DNA sequence: TGTGCCAGCAGATATAGCGGGGGCCGGAATACCGGGGAGCTGTTTTTT. As protein: CASRYSGGRNTGELFF.

This sequence joins TRBV20-1 and TRBJ1-5; 9 bases align to TRBD1. CDR3 size: 13 residues. Germline CDR1 DFQATT, CDR2 SNEGSKA (reference sequence). V lost 6 bases to trimming and J lost 2 bases; unmatched junction nucleotides: 2. The CDR3 nucleotides read TGCAGTGCCAGACAGGGGGGCAATCAGCCCCAGCATTTT. As protein: CSARQGGNQPQHF.

The CDR3 sequence: CASSYSQGTLSGNTIYF. The CDR3 region has the DNA TGTGCCAGCAGTTACTCGCAGGGCACTCTCTCTGGAAACACCATATATTTT. The V gene is TRBV6-6, the J gene TRBJ1-3, with D possibly being TRBD1 (5 bases). V was shortened by 0 bases and J by 0 bases, with 12 bases between the two germline ends. The CDR3 covers 17 residues. Germline lookup yields CDR1 MNHNY and CDR2 SVGAGI (reference sequence).

The chain uses TRBV24-1 and TRBJ2-1; possibly TRBD1 for D (6 bases). V gave up 10 bases and J gave up 3 bases, with 9 bases separating them. This CDR3 comprises 12 residues. CDR1 and CDR2 from the germline V gene are KGHDR and SFDVKD. The CDR3 DNA reads as TGTGCCACTCAGACAGGCTACAATGAGCAGTTCTTC. Amino acids: CATQTGYNEQFF.

This clonotype was detected only a few times. The chain uses TRBV5-6 and TRBJ2-1, with D uncertain. The V end lost 0 bases, the J end lost 15 bases, and 13 bases lay between the germline ends. The CDR3 runs to 12 residues. Germline lookup yields CDR1 SGHDT and CDR2 YYEEEE. CDR3 sequence: CASSLGRQQAFF. In nucleotides, the CDR3 is TGTGCCAGCAGCTTGGGTAGGCAGCAGGCGTTCTTC.

The table lists this clonotype with many counts. The rearrangement uses TRBV5-1 and TRBJ2-1; D possibly corresponds to TRBD2 (5 bases). Trimming shortened V by 0 bases and J by 6 bases, and 13 bases separated the two germline ends. Per germline, CDR1 SGHRS and CDR2 YFSETQ. This CDR3 spans 15 amino acids. This chain's CDR3 is CASSLAVLASNEQFF. CDR3 nucleotides: TGCGCCAGCAGCTTGGCCGTTCTAGCAAGCAATGAGCAGTTCTTC.

This clonotype was detected a few times. The CDR3 spells CASSPMTLAGYEQYV. In DNA form, the CDR3 reads TGTGCCAGCAGCCCCATGACCTTAGCGGGGTACGAGCAGTACGTC. This rearrangement joins TRBV7-9 to TRBJ2-7; 8 bases agree with TRBD2. There are 15 residues in the CDR3. V was clipped by 5 bases and J by 4 bases; unmatched bases: 10. Germline V gene sequence: CDR1 SEHNR, CDR2 FQNEAQ (reference sequence).

This clonotype occurred a few times. The V gene is TRBV6-2 or TRBV6-3, the J gene TRBJ2-5; D ambiguous. The CDR3 contains 12 residues. Germline V CDR1 and CDR2: MNHEY, SVGEGT. V was cut by 6 bases and J by 0 bases, with 5 bases left in between. The CDR3 DNA follows: TGTGCCAGCAGATTGTACCAAGAGACCCAGTACTTC. Its translation is CASRLYQETQYF.

The chain uses TRBV7-9 and TRBJ2-3; D could derive from TRBD1 or TRBD2 (6 bases each). V lost 5 bases and J lost 3, with 15 bases in between. The CDR3 extends over 15 amino acids. Germline V gene lookup returns CDR1 SEHNR and CDR2 FQNEAQ (reference sequence). The CDR3 nucleotides read TGTGCCAGCAGCCCTGTCCGGGGGCAAACAGATACGCAGTATTTT. Translating it yields CASSPVRGQTDTQYF.

The table lists this clonotype with a count of one. The chain joins TRBV20-1 to TRBJ2-1; 9 nucleotides match TRBD2. The CDR3 extends over 17 amino acids. Germline trimming cut 4 bases from V and 0 bases from J; bases unmatched to any gene: 10. Germline CDR1 DFQATT, CDR2 SNEGSKA (reference sequence). CDR3 sequence: CSAKGLAGLSSYNEQFF. The CDR3 nucleotides are TGCAGTGCTAAGGGTCTAGCGGGGTTAAGCTCCTACAATGAGCAGTTCTTC.

This clonotype occurred a few times. This sequence joins TRBV2 and TRBJ2-5; possible D gene TRBD1, 5 bases. Per germline, CDR1 SNHLY and CDR2 FYNNEI. The CDR3 consists of 14 residues. The V gene lost 7 bases and the J gene lost 4 bases, with 16 bases spanning the gap. CDR3 in DNA: TGTGCCAGCAATGAGAGGTGGCAGGGAGAGACCCAGTACTTC. This sequence encodes CASNERWQGETQYF.

CDR3 coding DNA: TGTGCCAGCAGTAGAGCGGCCTCTGGGGCCAACGTCCTGACTTTC. This translates into CASSRAASGANVLTF. This chain links TRBV25-1 with TRBJ2-6; D perhaps matches TRBD2 (5 bases). CDR3 length equals 15 residues. The V gene lost 5 bases and the J gene lost 0 bases, with 8 bases spanning the gap. Germline CDR1 reads MGHDK; CDR2 reads SYGVNS. The full variable domain, in which reference TRBV25-1 and TRBJ2-6 provide the parts outside the CDR3, is EADIYQTPRYLVIGTGKKITLECSQTMGHDKMYWYQQDPGMELHLIHYSYGVNSTEKGDLSSESTVSRIRTEHFPLTLESARPSHTSQYLCASSRAASGANVLTFGAGSRLTVL.

This clonotype was observed a few times. The chain couples TRBV29-1 to TRBJ2-7; no definite D call. Germline lookup yields CDR1 SQVTM and CDR2 ANQGSEA. The length of the CDR3 is 12 residues. The V and J ends lost 6 bases and 4 bases respectively, with 13 bases between them. The CDR3 nucleotides are TGCAGCGTAGAGACCGAGACTTACGAGCAGTACTTC. The encoded protein is CSVETETYEQYF.

This clonotype was observed a few times. V usage is TRBV5-6 and J usage is TRBJ2-7; tentatively, D is TRBD1 (6 bases). This CDR3 comprises 14 residues. Germline V CDR1 and CDR2: SGHDT, YYEEEE. The germline V and J ends were trimmed by 2 bases and 2 bases, with 11 bases remaining between them. The CDR3 nucleotides are TGTGCCAGCAGCTTTGTAGGACAGACCTACGAGCAGTACTTC. It encodes CASSFVGQTYEQYF.

This clonotype was detected a few times. The chain employs TRBV7-9 and TRBJ2-5, with 7 bases fitting TRBD2. The CDR3 loop spans 16 amino acids. Germline values: CDR1 SEHNR, CDR2 FQNEAQ (reference sequence). After removal of 6 bases from V and 5 bases from J, the junction contained 15 bases not matched to a gene. For the CDR3, the DNA is TGTGCCAGCAGAAGACCCGGGACTACGCTCATGGAGACCCAGTACTTC. As protein: CASRRPGTTLMETQYF.

This clonotype was counted at least ten times. The chain employs TRBV7-2 and TRBJ1-5, with a possible D match to TRBD1 (6 bases). CDR3 length: 13 amino acids. The germline V gene encodes CDR1 SGHTA and CDR2 FQGNSA. V was clipped by 5 bases and J by 5 bases, with 10 bases between them. The CDR3 DNA follows: TGTGCCAGCAGCCCAGGGGTCGATCAGCCCCAGCATTTT. Amino acid sequence: CASSPGVDQPQHF.

This clonotype was recorded a few times. The V gene is TRBV29-1, the J gene TRBJ2-3; maybe TRBD1 (5 bases). The CDR3 contains 13 residues. V was trimmed by 7 bases and J by 0 bases, leaving 11 bases between them. Germline V gene sequence: CDR1 SQVTM, CDR2 ANQGSEA. The CDR3 DNA reads as TGCAGCGGGAGACAGTCTAGCACAGATACGCAGTATTTT. This gives the protein CSGRQSSTDTQYF.

This clonotype was seen more than once but under ten times. CDR3 nucleotides: TGTGCCAGCTCGGGACAGGGGGGCGTCACTGAAGCTTTCTTT. Translation gives CASSGQGGVTEAFF. The chain uses TRBV11-2 and TRBJ1-1; 11 bases agree with TRBD1. The CDR3 is made up of 14 amino acids. Trimming cost V 8 bases and J 4 bases; bases outside gene matches: 6. Germline V lookup: CDR1 SGHAT, CDR2 FQNNGV.